This record looks at one TCR beta chain sequence and its context. Its antigen remains unknown. This specimen belongs to a study of Ad26.COV2.S vaccination and SARS-CoV-2 variants. The study, taken as a whole, reports: It was found that vaccine and placebo recipients had similar non-spike TCR breadth.

Regarding treatment: about 20 received Ad26.COV2.S at low or high dose, single or two shots; several received placebo; per-sample allocation not given. Samples were taken on day 63 after the first vaccine or placebo injection. Produced via immunoSEQ multiplex PCR; TCRdb's table is partial and in-frame only. The sample contains hundreds of thousands of clones, about nine tenths of which appear only once. Looked up from germline, CDR1 is MDHEN and CDR2 is SYDVKM. The length of the CDR3 is 15 residues. The germline V and J ends were trimmed by 5 bases and 0 bases, with 11 bases remaining between them. This TCR was sampled from a person aged 18-60 years who received the Ad26.COV2.S COVID-19 vaccine or a placebo. This sample comprised peripheral blood, obtained in a trial of Ad26.COV2.S vaccine versus placebo. This chain uses TRBV28 with TRBJ1-5; weak D call: TRBD1 (6 bases). The CDR3 DNA sequence: TGTGCCAGCAGTCTACAGGGAAATAGCAATCAGCCCCAGCATTTT. This gives the protein CASSLQGNSNQPQHF.